This T cell receptor (beta chain) emerged from a study of siplizumab effects on memory and regulatory T cells. Study-wide results and caveats: Naive T cells, seemingly more diverse than memory cells, seemed major alloresponse contributors. Memory cells that were CD4+ and unstimulated gave rise to alloreactive sequences, which siplizumab significantly reduced.

TCRdb keeps only in-frame clones here, not all; method: immunoSEQ multiplex PCR. Of roughly 26,000 clones listed, approximately 80% were seen once; the top ten hold 24%. Germline values: CDR1 SGHRS, CDR2 YFSETQ. The CDR3 consists of 16 residues. V shed 5 bases and J 2 bases; nucleotides not matched to a gene: 8. This clone was detected only a few times. The antigen is unknown. This sequence joins TRBV5-1 and TRBJ2-1; 9 bases align to TRBD2. The clonotype originates from a human donor in good health. The specimen was memory CD4+ T cells sorted from blood. The CDR3 DNA is TGCGCCAGCAGAACCCAAGCGGGAGGACCCTACAATGAGCAGTTCTTC. Translating it yields CASRTQAGGPYNEQFF.